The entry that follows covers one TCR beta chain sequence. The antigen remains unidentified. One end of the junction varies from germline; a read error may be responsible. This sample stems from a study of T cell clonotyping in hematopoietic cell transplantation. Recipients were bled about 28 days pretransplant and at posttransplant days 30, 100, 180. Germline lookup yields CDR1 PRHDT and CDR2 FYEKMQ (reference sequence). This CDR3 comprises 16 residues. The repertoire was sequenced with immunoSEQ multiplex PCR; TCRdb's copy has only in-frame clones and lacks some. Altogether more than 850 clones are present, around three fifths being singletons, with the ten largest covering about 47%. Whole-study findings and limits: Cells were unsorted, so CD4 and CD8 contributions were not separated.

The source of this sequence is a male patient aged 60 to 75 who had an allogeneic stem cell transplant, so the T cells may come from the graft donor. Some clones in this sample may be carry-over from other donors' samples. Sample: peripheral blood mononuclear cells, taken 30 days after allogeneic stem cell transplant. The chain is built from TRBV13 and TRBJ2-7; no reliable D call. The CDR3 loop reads CASSQDAGATRYEQYF. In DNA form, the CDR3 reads TGCGCCAGCAGCCAAGACGCCGGCGCTACCCGCTACGAGCAGTACTTC.